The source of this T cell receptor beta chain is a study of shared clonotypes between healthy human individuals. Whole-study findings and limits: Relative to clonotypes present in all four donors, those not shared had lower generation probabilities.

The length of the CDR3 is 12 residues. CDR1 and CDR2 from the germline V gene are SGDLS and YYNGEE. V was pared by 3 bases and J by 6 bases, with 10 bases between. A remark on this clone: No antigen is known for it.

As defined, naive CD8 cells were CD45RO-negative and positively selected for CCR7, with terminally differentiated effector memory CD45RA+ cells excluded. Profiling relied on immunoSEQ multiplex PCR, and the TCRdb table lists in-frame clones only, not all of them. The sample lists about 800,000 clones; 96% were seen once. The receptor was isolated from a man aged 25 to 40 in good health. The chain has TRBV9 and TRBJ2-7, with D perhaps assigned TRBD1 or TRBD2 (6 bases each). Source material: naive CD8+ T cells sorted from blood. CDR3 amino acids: CASSESGAEQYF. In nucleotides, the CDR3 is TGTGCCAGCAGCGAATCGGGGGCCGAGCAGTACTTC.